This T cell receptor (beta chain) appears in the sequencing data of a study of blood T cell repertoires in COVID-19. Study in general: Both acute and convalescent COVID-19 samples were obtained from the United States, Italy and Spain. Sources were T cells, B-cell-depleted T cells, or PBMCs; the material itself was cDNA or gDNA.

Source study methods: Using reference gene primer amplification, nucleated cell counts were estimated. Clones were sequenced by immunoSEQ multiplex PCR, and TCRdb holds only the in-frame ones, with some missing. D and trimming come from the DNA, and the V and J calls and clone size come from that table. The sample consists of about 140,000 clones, around 85% of them appearing once. Germline lookup yields CDR1 SGHAT and CDR2 FQNNGV. CDR3 length: 11 residues. Trimming took off 0 bases at V and 9 bases at J, with 6 bases between the two ends. This receptor was taken from a man in his forties or fifties with acute or convalescent COVID-19. The specimen sequenced was peripheral blood. The rearrangement links TRBV11-2 to TRBJ2-7; no clear D gene. CDR3 nucleotide sequence: TGTGCCAGCAGCTTAGATTATGTGCAGTACTTC. Translating it yields CASSLDYVQYF.